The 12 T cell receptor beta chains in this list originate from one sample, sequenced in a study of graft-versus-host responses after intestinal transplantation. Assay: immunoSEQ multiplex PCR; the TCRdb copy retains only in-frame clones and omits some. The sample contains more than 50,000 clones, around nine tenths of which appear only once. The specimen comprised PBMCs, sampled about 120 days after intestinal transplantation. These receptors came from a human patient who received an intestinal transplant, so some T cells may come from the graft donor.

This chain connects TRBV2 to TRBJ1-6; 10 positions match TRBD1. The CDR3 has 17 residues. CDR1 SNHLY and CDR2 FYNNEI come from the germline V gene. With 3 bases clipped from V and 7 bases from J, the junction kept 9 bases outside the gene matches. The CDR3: CASSDWRTGGLNSPLHF. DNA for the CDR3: TGTGCCAGCAGTGATTGGAGGACAGGGGGATTAAATTCACCCCTCCACTTT.

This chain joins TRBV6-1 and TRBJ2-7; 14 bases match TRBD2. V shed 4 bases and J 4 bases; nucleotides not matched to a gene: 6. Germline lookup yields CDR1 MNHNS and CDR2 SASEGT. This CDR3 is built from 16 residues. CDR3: CASSVAGTSGGYEQYF. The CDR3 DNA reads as TGTGCCAGCAGTGTCGCCGGGACTAGCGGGGGTTACGAGCAGTACTTC.

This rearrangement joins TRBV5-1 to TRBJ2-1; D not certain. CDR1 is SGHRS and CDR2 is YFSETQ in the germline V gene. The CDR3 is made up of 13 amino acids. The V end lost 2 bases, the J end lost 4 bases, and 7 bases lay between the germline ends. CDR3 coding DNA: TGCGCCAGCAGCTTCGGTGGGTACAATGAGCAGTTCTTC. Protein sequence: CASSFGGYNEQFF.

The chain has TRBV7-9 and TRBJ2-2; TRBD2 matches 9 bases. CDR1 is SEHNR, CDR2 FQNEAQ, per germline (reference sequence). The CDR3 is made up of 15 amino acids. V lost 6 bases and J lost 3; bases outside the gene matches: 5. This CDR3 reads CASRTVAGDTGELFF. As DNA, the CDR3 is TGTGCCAGCAGAACGGTAGCGGGAGACACCGGGGAGCTGTTTTTT.

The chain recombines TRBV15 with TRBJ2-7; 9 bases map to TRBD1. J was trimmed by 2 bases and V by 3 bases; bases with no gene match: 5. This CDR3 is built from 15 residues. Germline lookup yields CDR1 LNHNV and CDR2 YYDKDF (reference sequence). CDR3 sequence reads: CATSSDRGVPYEQYF. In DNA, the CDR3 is TGTGCCACCAGCAGCGACAGGGGGGTGCCCTACGAGCAGTACTTC. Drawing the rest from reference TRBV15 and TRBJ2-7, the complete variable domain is DAMVIQNPRYQVTQFGKPVTLSCSQTLNHNVMYWYQQKSSQAPKLLFHYYDKDFNNEADTPDNFQSRRPNTSFCFLDIRSPGLGDTAMYLCATSSDRGVPYEQYFGPGTRLTVT.

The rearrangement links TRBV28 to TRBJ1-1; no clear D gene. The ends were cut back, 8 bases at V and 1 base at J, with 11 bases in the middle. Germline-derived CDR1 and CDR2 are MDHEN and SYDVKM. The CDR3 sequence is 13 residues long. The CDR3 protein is CASLGPRNTEAFF. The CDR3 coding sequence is TGTGCCAGCCTAGGCCCGAGGAACACTGAAGCTTTCTTT.

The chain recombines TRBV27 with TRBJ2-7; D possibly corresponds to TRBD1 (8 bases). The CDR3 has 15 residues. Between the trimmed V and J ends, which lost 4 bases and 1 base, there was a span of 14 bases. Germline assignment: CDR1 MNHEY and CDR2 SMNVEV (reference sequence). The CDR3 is CASSSQGGISYEQYF. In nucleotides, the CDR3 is TGTGCCAGCAGTTCACAGGGGGGGATTTCCTACGAGCAGTACTTC.

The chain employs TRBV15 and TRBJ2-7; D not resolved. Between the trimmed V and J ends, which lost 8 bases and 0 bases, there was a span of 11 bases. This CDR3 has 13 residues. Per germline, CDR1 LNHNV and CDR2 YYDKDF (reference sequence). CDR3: CATSGPTSYEQYF. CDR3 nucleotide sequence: TGTGCCACCTCGGGTCCTACCTCCTACGAGCAGTACTTC.

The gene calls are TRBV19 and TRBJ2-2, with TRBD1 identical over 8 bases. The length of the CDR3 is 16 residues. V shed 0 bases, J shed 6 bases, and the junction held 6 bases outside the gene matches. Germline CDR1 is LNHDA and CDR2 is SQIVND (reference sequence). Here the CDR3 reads CASSIDGPGQAGELFF. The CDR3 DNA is TGTGCCAGTAGTATAGATGGGCCGGGACAGGCCGGGGAGCTGTTTTTT.

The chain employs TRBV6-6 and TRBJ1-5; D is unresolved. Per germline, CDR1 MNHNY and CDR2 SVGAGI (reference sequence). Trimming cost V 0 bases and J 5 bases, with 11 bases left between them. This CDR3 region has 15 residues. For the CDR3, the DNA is TGTGCCAGCAGTTACTCGTGGGATGGCGATCAGCCCCAGCATTTT. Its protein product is CASSYSWDGDQPQHF.

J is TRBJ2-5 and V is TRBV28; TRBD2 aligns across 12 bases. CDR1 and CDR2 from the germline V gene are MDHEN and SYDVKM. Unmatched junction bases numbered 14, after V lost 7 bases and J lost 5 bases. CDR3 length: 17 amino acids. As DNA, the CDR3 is TGTGCCAGCATGGACCTGAGGACTAGCGGGATCTGGGAGACCCAGTACTTC. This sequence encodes CASMDLRTSGIWETQYF.

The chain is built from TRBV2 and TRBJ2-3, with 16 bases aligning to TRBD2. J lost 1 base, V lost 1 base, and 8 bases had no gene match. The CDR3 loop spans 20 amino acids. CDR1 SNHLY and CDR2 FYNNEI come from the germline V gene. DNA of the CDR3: TGTGCCAGCAGTGAAGTGGGACTAGCGGGAGGGCCTCGGGGCACAGATACGCAGTATTTT. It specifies CASSEVGLAGGPRGTDTQYF. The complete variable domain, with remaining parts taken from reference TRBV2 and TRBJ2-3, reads EPEVTQTPSHQVTQMGQEVILRCVPISNHLYFYWYRQILGQKVEFLVSFYNNEISEKSEIFDDQFSVERPDGSNFTLKIRSTKLEDSAMYFCASSEVGLAGGPRGTDTQYFGPGTRLTVL.